This T cell receptor beta chain was obtained from a study of CD8 T cells in Susac syndrome. The overall study: Among the sequenced Susac syndrome patients, roughly six had active disease while roughly 8 were in remission. Study results and limitations: An acknowledgment was made by the study that its TCR sequencing and HLA analysis involved relatively few individuals. The CD4+ T cell repertoires from Susac syndrome exhibited no clonal expansion.

As to this clonotype: Its specificity is not known.

The Susac syndrome patients fit the recently defined diagnostic criteria for definite or probable disease. The CDR3 has 13 residues. V was shortened by 3 bases and J by 2 bases, with 7 bases between the two germline ends. An input of about 0.5 to 1 ug of RNA was subjected to reverse transcription using random hexamers. TCRdb independently ran MiXCR on the immunoSEQ multiplex PCR reads; one entry per CDR3 protein. This table holds about 190,000 distinct CDR3 sequences, more than 85% found once. The V gene is TRBV12-3 or TRBV12-4, the J gene TRBJ1-1; D is ambiguous. The clonotype comes from a human donor with Susac syndrome. Sequencing used CD4+ T cells from PBMCs. CDR3 loop: CASSFTDNTEAFF. DNA for the CDR3: TGTGCCAGCAGTTTCACAGACAACACTGAAGCTTTCTTT.